These T cell receptor beta chains were read from a single sample in a study of identical twins. TCRdb passed the 5' RACE reads through MiXCR, listing each CDR3 protein once. The sample includes 200,000 or so distinct CDR3 sequences, roughly 15% of them seen just once. These data were also filed under a second study, of T cells expressing NK-cell markers.

The sample comprised CD8+ T cells sorted from blood. Receptors originate from a young woman in good health. Both conserved end residues are trimmed from each CDR3.

j_gene	len	v_gene	CDR3aa
TRBJ2-3	13	TRBV7-9	ASSLKSKPGDTQY
TRBJ2-7	11	TRBV10-3	AISEDGSYEQY
TRBJ1-5	13	TRBV4-1	ASSFRAGSNQPQH
TRBJ2-7	12	TRBV12-3/TRBV12-4	ASMPTGEVYEQY
TRBJ1-1	11	TRBV19	ASSGAPATEAF
TRBJ1-6	13	TRBV28	ASRPGSSYNSPLH
TRBJ2-7	12	TRBV29-1	SAGLQGRRYEQY
TRBJ2-7	10	TRBV21-1	ASRTFYYEQY
TRBJ2-1	9	TRBV24-1	ATSEGTEQF
TRBJ2-1	11	TRBV29-1	SVVGLAVNEQF
TRBJ2-6	14	TRBV27	ASSTGAGSGANVLT
TRBJ2-7	12	TRBV3-1	ASSQDHGFYEQY
TRBJ2-7	13	TRBV15	ATSREGGASYEQY
TRBJ2-6	13	TRBV2	ASNPDRAGANVLT
TRBJ1-2	14	TRBV30	AWSVNWGARIDGYT
TRBJ1-1	9	TRBV19	ATLRGTEAF
TRBJ2-7	12	TRBV5-1	ASSSGLGSHEQY
TRBJ2-7	12	TRBV14	ASSRDSRASEQY
TRBJ2-1	15	TRBV27	ASSTLGSWSSYNEQF
TRBJ2-7	11	TRBV10-3	ASYPGGRDEQY
TRBJ1-4	13	TRBV9	ASSKQGSDTEKLF
TRBJ2-1	12	TRBV7-6	ASSLDLLSSEQF
TRBJ2-1	17	TRBV4-3	ASSQEVPGAYGRAPEQF
TRBJ2-1	13	TRBV9	ASSVGGGSNNEQF
TRBJ1-5	13	TRBV11-2	ASSPSHRTNQPQH
TRBJ1-2	12	TRBV7-6	ASSPQGANYGYT
TRBJ2-2	9	TRBV2	ASNLPGELF
TRBJ2-7	14	TRBV4-2	ASSQEEAGASYEQY